This T cell receptor (beta chain) was documented in a study of T-cell reconstitution after alpha-beta-depleted transplantation in children. Whole-study findings and limits: A year had passed since transplant, and T-cell counts and diversity by then came mostly from newly produced T cells. As was reported, about two months after transplant, alpha-beta T cells came from several hundred expanded graft clones. Certain patients had high TCRbeta diversity at day 60, and it came from recipient T cells and thymic progenitors that survived.

This sample's TCRbeta library carried unique molecular identifier barcodes. TCRdb analysed the PCR reads with MiXCR anew, one entry per CDR3 protein. The sample carries some 140,000 distinct CDR3 sequences, 9.7% recorded once. Notes on this clonotype: Its antigen is not known.

This CDR3 comprises 12 residues. CDR1 SEHNR and CDR2 FQNEAQ come from the germline V gene (reference sequence). V was clipped by 1 base and J by 10 bases; unmatched bases: 3. Sequences were derived from PBMCs, mostly from graft donor cells, sampled 180 days after TCRalphabeta/CD19-depleted stem cell transplant. The chain uses TRBV7-9 and TRBJ1-1; 7 bases align to TRBD1. The receptor was derived from a girl in the first two years of life who had a stem cell transplant for combined immunodeficiency, so the T cells may come from the graft donor. The CDR3 sequence: CASSLDAGGAFF. CDR3 coding DNA: TGTGCCAGCAGCTTAGATGCAGGGGGAGCTTTCTTT.